These T cell receptor beta chains were read from a single sample in a study of radiation and T cells in renal cell carcinoma. TCRdb's table, derived via immunoSEQ multiplex PCR, lists solely in-frame clones and lacks some. In the table there are 20,000 to 25,000 clones, around 80% of which are singletons. The starting material was blood, obtained from a patient whose treatment included radiotherapy and nephrectomy. These receptors all stem from a man aged 55 to 70 with renal cell carcinoma. Each CDR3 is given with its conserved first and last residue. A D gene is named only where the DNA matches it firmly. Clone sizes are given selectively: once, few, many, or a class where the clone is expanded.

J | size | V | D | CDR3 | DNA
TRBJ2-7 | - | TRBV9 | - | CASSVGPAVYEQYF | TGTGCCAGCAGCGTGGGTCCAGCGGTTTACGAGCAGTACTTC
TRBJ2-1 | - | TRBV2 | TRBD2 | CASRPSSGRAYNEQFF | TGTGCCAGCCGACCGTCTAGCGGGAGGGCCTACAATGAGCAGTTCTTC
TRBJ1-4 | - | TRBV7-2 | - | CASSFATATNEKLFF | TGTGCCAGCAGCTTTGCGACGGCAACTAATGAAAAACTGTTTTTT
TRBJ1-5 | - | TRBV7-2 | - | CASSLGTPATAQHF | TGTGCCAGCAGCTTAGGGACACCCGCTACGGCCCAGCATTTT
TRBJ1-2 | - | TRBV9 | - | CASSVAWQANYGYTF | TGTGCCAGCAGCGTAGCTTGGCAGGCAAACTATGGCTACACCTTC
TRBJ1-1 | - | TRBV18 | - | CASSPLRENTEAFF | TGTGCCAGCTCACCACTGAGGGAGAACACTGAAGCTTTCTTT
TRBJ1-4 | - | TRBV5-5 | - | CASSRVGTREKLFF | TGTGCCAGCAGCCGGGTGGGGACGAGAGAAAAACTGTTTTTT
TRBJ2-2 | - | TRBV19 | - | CASRDWRQYTGELFF | TGTGCCAGTAGGGATTGGCGGCAGTACACCGGGGAGCTGTTTTTT
TRBJ2-7 | few | TRBV7-4 | TRBD2 | CASSLAMTSGSVFYEQYF | TGTGCCAGCAGCTTAGCTATGACTAGCGGGAGTGTGTTCTACGAGCAGTACTTC
TRBJ2-1 | once | TRBV5-1 | TRBD2 | CASSYVGTSGYNEQFF | TGCGCCAGCAGTTATGTAGGGACTAGCGGCTACAATGAGCAGTTCTTC
TRBJ2-1 | - | TRBV4-2 | TRBD2 | CASSYWTSGSSYNEQFF | TGTGCCAGCAGCTACTGGACTAGCGGAAGCTCCTACAATGAGCAGTTCTTC
TRBJ1-2 | - | TRBV14 | - | CASSVDYYYGYTF | TGTGCCAGCAGCGTTGATTATTACTATGGCTACACCTTC
TRBJ1-4 | medium-sized | TRBV7-2 | - | CASSSRGTNEKLFF | TGTGCCAGCAGCTCCAGGGGAACTAATGAAAAACTGTTTTTT
TRBJ1-1 | few | TRBV2 | TRBD1 | CASRQGAGNTEAFF | TGTGCCAGCAGACAGGGGGCTGGGAACACTGAAGCTTTCTTT
TRBJ2-7 | - | TRBV5-3 | - | CARSGQRGYGVYEQYF | TGTGCCAGAAGCGGACAACGGGGGTATGGGGTCTACGAGCAGTACTTC
TRBJ1-6 | - | TRBV19 | TRBD1 | CATSTGGTSSYNSPLHF | TGTGCCACTTCGACAGGGGGGACGAGCTCCTATAATTCACCCCTCCACTTT
TRBJ2-7 | - | TRBV5-8 | - | CASSRRTKNTYEQYF | TGTGCCAGCAGCCGCCGGACCAAGAACACCTACGAGCAGTACTTC
TRBJ2-1 | - | TRBV5-8 | - | CASRSRGGENEQFF | TGTGCCAGCAGATCTAGGGGTGGGGAGAATGAGCAGTTCTTC
TRBJ2-1 | - | TRBV9 | TRBD2 | CASSVSSGSSYNEQFF | TGTGCCAGCAGCGTAAGTAGCGGGAGCTCCTACAATGAGCAGTTCTTC
TRBJ2-3 | - | TRBV12-5 | - | CASGLPPADTQYF | TGTGCTAGTGGTTTGCCCCCTGCGGATACGCAGTATTTT
TRBJ2-2 | - | TRBV29-1 | TRBD2 | CSVWGLAPNTGELFF | TGCAGCGTTTGGGGACTAGCTCCGAACACCGGGGAGCTGTTTTTT
TRBJ2-1 | - | TRBV6-5 | - | CASSYQKVAGQFF | TGTGCCAGCAGTTACCAGAAAGTCGCGGGGCAGTTCTTC
TRBJ2-7 | few | TRBV11-2 | - | CASSLDQESAHEQYF | TGTGCCAGCAGCTTAGATCAGGAGAGTGCCCACGAGCAGTACTTC
TRBJ1-1 | - | TRBV7-3 | TRBD1 | CASSLYQGDTEAFF | TGTGCCAGCAGCTTATACCAGGGGGACACTGAAGCTTTCTTT
TRBJ1-2 | - | TRBV27 | - | CASSFLHSSRRGYTF | TGTGCCAGCAGTTTCCTGCACTCAAGTAGAAGAGGCTACACCTTC
TRBJ2-5 | - | TRBV4-3 | - | CASSQLLVPTQYF | TGCGCCAGCAGCCAACTACTAGTCCCCACCCAGTACTTC
TRBJ2-1 | once | TRBV11-3 | TRBD2 | CASSLDLAGPNEQFF | TGTGCCAGCAGCTTAGATCTAGCGGGGCCTAATGAGCAGTTCTTC
TRBJ2-2 | - | TRBV4-3 | - | CASSQVILRQGAPGELFF | TGCGCCAGCAGCCAGGTTATACTACGCCAGGGTGCCCCCGGGGAGCTGTTTTTT
TRBJ1-1 | few | TRBV6-1 | - | CASSENLVVTEAFF | TGTGCCAGCAGTGAAAATCTTGTAGTCACTGAAGCTTTCTTT
TRBJ2-7 | - | TRBV25-1 | - | CASSSGLSYEQYF | TGTGCCAGCAGCTCGGGGTTATCCTACGAGCAGTACTTC
TRBJ2-7 | few | TRBV10-3 | - | CAISESGYEQYF | TGTGCCATCAGTGAGTCGGGTTACGAGCAGTACTTC
TRBJ2-7 | - | TRBV6-5 | - | CASSYSGGEQYF | TGTGCCAGCAGTTACTCAGGAGGCGAGCAGTACTTC
TRBJ1-6 | - | TRBV27 | - | CASASNRASPLHF | TGTGCCAGCGCCTCTAACAGAGCCTCACCCCTCCACTTT
TRBJ1-1 | - | TRBV5-1 | - | CASSLVAGATEAFF | TGCGCCAGCAGCTTGGTGGCAGGGGCAACTGAAGCTTTCTTT
TRBJ1-5 | - | TRBV12-5 | - | CASGVHQPQHF | TGTGCTAGTGGTGTTCATCAGCCCCAGCATTTT
TRBJ2-1 | - | TRBV5-1 | TRBD1 | CASRAGTGSLEQFF | TGCGCCAGCAGGGCCGGGACAGGGTCTTTGGAGCAGTTCTTC
TRBJ2-7 | once | TRBV5-1 | - | CASRTQPLGSYEQYF | TGCGCCAGCAGGACACAACCACTTGGGTCCTACGAGCAGTACTTC
TRBJ2-1 | - | TRBV19 | TRBD2 | CASSTGLAGVMYNEQFF | TGTGCCAGTAGTACCGGACTAGCGGGAGTAATGTACAATGAGCAGTTCTTC
TRBJ2-3 | - | TRBV6-6 | TRBD2 | CASSPGGRTDTQYF | TGTGCCAGCAGCCCGGGGGGGCGCACAGATACGCAGTATTTT
TRBJ2-1 | many | TRBV19 | TRBD2 | CASQALAGASYNEQFF | TGTGCCAGCCAAGCCTTAGCGGGAGCCTCCTACAATGAGCAGTTCTTC
TRBJ2-1 | - | TRBV10-3 | TRBD2 | CAISDSGGPGNEQFF | TGTGCCATCAGTGATTCGGGAGGGCCGGGCAATGAGCAGTTCTTC
TRBJ1-1 | - | TRBV10-3 | - | CAISESGTTNTEAFF | TGTGCCATCAGTGAGTCTGGGACAACTAACACTGAAGCTTTCTTT
TRBJ2-3 | few | TRBV30 | - | CAWSVDAVSDTQYF | TGTGCCTGGAGTGTAGACGCGGTCTCAGATACGCAGTATTTT
TRBJ1-2 | once | TRBV10-3 | - | CAISESGSAGVHGYTF | TGTGCCATCAGTGAGTCAGGGAGCGCAGGGGTTCATGGCTACACCTTC
TRBJ1-2 | - | TRBV14 | TRBD1 | CASSNYRGSYGYTF | TGTGCCAGCAGTAACTACAGGGGGTCCTATGGCTACACCTTC
TRBJ2-2 | - | TRBV7-2 | - | CASRLRGGTGELFF | TGTGCCAGCAGACTGAGAGGGGGCACCGGGGAGCTGTTTTTT
TRBJ2-7 | - | TRBV7-9 | TRBD1 | CASSWGTGGHEQYF | TGTGCCAGCAGCTGGGGGACAGGGGGACACGAGCAGTACTTC
TRBJ1-5 | - | TRBV27 | - | CASSPDSFGNQPQHF | TGTGCCAGCAGCCCGGACAGTTTTGGCAATCAGCCCCAGCATTTT
TRBJ1-6 | - | TRBV30 | - | CAWSLTASSPLHF | TGTGCCTGGAGCCTGACAGCCTCTTCACCCCTCCACTTT
TRBJ1-2 | - | TRBV5-6 | TRBD1 | CASIPGQGAPYGYTF | TGTGCCAGCATCCCGGGACAGGGGGCACCTTATGGCTACACCTTC